The 3 T cell receptor beta chains listed next were all sequenced from one sample in a study of blood T cell repertoires in COVID-19. Sequencing was performed with immunoSEQ multiplex PCR; in TCRdb, only in-frame clones are kept and a portion is missing. Found here are 200,000 to 250,000 clones, under 90% of them singletons; the top ten hold 3.5% to 4%. The sequencing sample was made of PBMCs or T cells enriched from blood (not recorded which). Receptors originate from a woman aged 40 to 49 who had been exposed to COVID-19.

In nucleotides, the CDR3 is TGTGCCAGCAGCTGTAGCGGCGGCGAATACAATGAGCAGTTCTTC. Protein sequence: CASSCSGGEYNEQFF. V usage is TRBV21-1 and J usage is TRBJ2-1; the DNA was not compared with TRBD2, the D call given in the table. TRBV21-1 is shown as a pseudogene. The CDR3 is made up of 15 amino acids.

This clone was found once. V is TRBV25-1 and J is TRBJ1-6, with D maybe TRBD1 (5 bases). The CDR3 loop spans 14 amino acids. With 5 bases removed from V and 10 bases from J, the gap between germline ends came to 15 bases. CDR1 MGHDK and CDR2 SYGVNS come from the germline V gene. The CDR3 coding sequence is TGTGCCAGCAGTATGGACACCGGCAGATCACCCCTCCACTTT. This gives the protein CASSMDTGRSPLHF.

The chain recombines TRBV25-1 with TRBJ1-4, with 11 positions matching TRBD1. With V trimmed by 3 bases and J by 7 bases, 4 bases remained unmatched. There are 15 residues in the CDR3. Germline CDR1 reads MGHDK; CDR2 reads SYGVNS. The CDR3 region is CASSDLGQGGEKLFF. The CDR3 region has the DNA TGTGCCAGCAGTGATCTGGGACAGGGGGGTGAAAAACTGTTTTTT.